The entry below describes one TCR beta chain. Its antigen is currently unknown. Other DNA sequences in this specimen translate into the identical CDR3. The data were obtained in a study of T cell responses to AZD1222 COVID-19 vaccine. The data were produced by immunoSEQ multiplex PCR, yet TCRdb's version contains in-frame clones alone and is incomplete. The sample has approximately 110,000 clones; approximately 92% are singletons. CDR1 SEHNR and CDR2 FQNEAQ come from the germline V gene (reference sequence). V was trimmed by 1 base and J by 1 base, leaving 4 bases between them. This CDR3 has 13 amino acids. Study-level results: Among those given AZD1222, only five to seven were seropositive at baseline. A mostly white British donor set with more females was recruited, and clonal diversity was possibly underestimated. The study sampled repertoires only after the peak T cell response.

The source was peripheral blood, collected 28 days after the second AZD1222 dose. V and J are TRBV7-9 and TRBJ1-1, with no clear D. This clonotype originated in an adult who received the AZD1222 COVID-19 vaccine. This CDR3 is CASSLEGNTEAFF. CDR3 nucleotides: TGTGCCAGCAGCTTAGAAGGGAACACTGAAGCTTTCTTT.